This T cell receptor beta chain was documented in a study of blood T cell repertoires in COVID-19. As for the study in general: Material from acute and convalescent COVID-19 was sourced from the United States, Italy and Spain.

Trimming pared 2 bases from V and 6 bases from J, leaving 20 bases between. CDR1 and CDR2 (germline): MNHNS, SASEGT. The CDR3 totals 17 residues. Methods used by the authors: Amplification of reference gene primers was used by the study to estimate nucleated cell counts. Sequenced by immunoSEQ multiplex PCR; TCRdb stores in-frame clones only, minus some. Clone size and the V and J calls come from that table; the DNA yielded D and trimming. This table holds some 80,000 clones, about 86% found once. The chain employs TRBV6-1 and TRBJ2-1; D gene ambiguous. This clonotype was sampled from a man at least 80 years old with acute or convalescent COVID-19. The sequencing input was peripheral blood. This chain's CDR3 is CASSEFGSSDWRNEQFF. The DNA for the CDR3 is TGTGCCAGCAGTGAATTCGGGTCCAGCGACTGGCGCAATGAGCAGTTCTTC.